This TCR beta chain was sequenced for a study of blood T cell repertoires in COVID-19. About the study: Material from acute and convalescent COVID-19 was sourced from the United States, Italy and Spain. The cDNA or gDNA used as material had been derived from T cells, B-cell-depleted T cells, or PBMCs.

Original analysis: Reference gene primer amplification yielded estimated nucleated cell counts. Using immunoSEQ multiplex PCR, the repertoire was profiled, and TCRdb retains in-frame clones only, with some absent. V and J calls and clone size come straight from that table; D and trimming were deduced from the DNA. The data hold 240,000 or so clones, with around four fifths observed a single time. The CDR3 has 15 residues. CDR1 and CDR2 (germline): SGDLS, YYNGEE. V lost 0 bases, J lost 4 bases, and 12 bases lay in between. Sequenced: peripheral blood. The clonotype originates from a woman aged 55-70 years with active or convalescent COVID-19. V and J are TRBV9 and TRBJ2-3, with D perhaps TRBD2 (6 bases). Here the CDR3 reads CASSVAERRADTQYF. CDR3 in DNA: TGTGCCAGCAGCGTAGCTGAGAGGAGGGCAGATACGCAGTATTTT.